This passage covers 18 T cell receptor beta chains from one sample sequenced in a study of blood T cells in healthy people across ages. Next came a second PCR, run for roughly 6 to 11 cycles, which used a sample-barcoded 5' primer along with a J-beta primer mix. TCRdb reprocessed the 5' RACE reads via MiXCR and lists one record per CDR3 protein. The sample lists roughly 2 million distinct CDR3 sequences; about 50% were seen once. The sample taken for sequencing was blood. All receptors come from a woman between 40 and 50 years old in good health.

The CDR3 region has the DNA TGTGCCAGCAGCCCGAATTTACGAGTGAGCTACAATGAGCAGTTCTTC. It specifies CASSPNLRVSYNEQFF. The chain is built from TRBV3-1 and TRBJ2-1; D is unresolved. CDR1 LGHDT and CDR2 YNNKEL come from the germline V gene (reference sequence). V was pared by 4 bases and J by 3 bases, with 16 bases between. CDR3 length equals 16 residues.

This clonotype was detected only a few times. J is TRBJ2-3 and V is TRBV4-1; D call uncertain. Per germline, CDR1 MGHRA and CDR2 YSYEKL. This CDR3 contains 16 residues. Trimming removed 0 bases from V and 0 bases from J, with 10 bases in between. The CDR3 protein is CASSQEIGDSTDTQYF. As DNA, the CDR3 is TGCGCCAGCAGCCAAGAAATAGGAGATAGCACAGATACGCAGTATTTT.

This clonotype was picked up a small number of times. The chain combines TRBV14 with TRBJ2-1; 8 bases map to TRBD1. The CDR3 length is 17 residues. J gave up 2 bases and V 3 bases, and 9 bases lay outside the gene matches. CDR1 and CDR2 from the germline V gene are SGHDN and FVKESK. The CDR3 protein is CASSQGRGLYTYNEQFF. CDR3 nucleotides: TGTGCCAGCAGCCAGGGCAGGGGGCTATATACCTACAATGAGCAGTTCTTC.

The CDR3 bases are TGTGCCACCAGTTATCTGGATACGCAGTATTTT. Translation: CATSYLDTQYF. The rearrangement uses TRBV24-1 and TRBJ2-3; D gene ambiguous. Germline V lookup: CDR1 KGHDR, CDR2 SFDVKD. V lost 6 bases, J lost 6 bases, and 6 bases lay in between. The CDR3 loop spans 11 amino acids.

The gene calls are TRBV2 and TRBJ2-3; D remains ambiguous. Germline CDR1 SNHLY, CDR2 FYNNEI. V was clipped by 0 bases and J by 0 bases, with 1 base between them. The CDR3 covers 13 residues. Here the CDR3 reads CASSEASTDTQYF. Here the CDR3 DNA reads TGTGCCAGCAGTGAAGCTAGCACAGATACGCAGTATTTT. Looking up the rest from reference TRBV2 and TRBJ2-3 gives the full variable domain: EPEVTQTPSHQVTQMGQEVILRCVPISNHLYFYWYRQILGQKVEFLVSFYNNEISEKSEIFDDQFSVERPDGSNFTLKIRSTKLEDSAMYFCASSEASTDTQYFGPGTRLTVL.

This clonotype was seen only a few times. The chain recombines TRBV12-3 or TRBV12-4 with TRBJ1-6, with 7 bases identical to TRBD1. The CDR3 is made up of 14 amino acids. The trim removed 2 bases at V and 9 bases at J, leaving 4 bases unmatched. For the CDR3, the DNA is TGTGCCAGCAGTTTACAACAGGGGAGTTCACCCCTCCACTTT. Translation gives CASSLQQGSSPLHF.

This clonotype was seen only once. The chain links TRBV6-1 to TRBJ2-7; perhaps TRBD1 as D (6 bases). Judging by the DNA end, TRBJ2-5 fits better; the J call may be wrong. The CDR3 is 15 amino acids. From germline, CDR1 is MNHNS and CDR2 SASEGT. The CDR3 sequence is CASSEAQGIGETQYF. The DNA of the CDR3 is TGTGCCAGCAGTGAAGCACAGGGTATTGGGGAGACCCAGTACTTC.

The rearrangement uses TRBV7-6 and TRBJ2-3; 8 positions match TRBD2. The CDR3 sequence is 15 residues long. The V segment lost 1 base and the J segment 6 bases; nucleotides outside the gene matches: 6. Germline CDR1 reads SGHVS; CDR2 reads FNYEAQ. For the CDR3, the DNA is TGTGCCAGCAGCTTAGTAGCGGGGTATGAGGATACGCAGTATTTT. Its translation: CASSLVAGYEDTQYF.

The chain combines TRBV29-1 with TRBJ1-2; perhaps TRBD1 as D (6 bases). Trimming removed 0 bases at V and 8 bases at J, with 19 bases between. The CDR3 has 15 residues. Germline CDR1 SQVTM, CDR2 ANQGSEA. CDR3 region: CSVEDNPGANSGYTF. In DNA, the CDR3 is TGCAGCGTTGAAGATAATCCGGGGGCGAACTCGGGCTACACCTTC.

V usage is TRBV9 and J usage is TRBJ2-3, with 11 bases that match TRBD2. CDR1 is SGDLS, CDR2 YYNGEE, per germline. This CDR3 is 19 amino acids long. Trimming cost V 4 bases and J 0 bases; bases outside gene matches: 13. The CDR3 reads CASSSRLAGPPTSTDTQYF. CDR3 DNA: TGTGCCAGCAGCTCTCGACTAGCGGGGCCACCTACCAGCACAGATACGCAGTATTTT.

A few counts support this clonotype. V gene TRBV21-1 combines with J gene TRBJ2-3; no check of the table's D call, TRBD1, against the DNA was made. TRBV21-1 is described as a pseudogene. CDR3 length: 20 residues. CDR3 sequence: CASSKAAPLGSGVYTDTQYF. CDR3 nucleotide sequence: TGTGCCAGCAGCAAAGCCGCCCCTTTAGGAAGCGGGGTATACACAGATACGCAGTATTTT.

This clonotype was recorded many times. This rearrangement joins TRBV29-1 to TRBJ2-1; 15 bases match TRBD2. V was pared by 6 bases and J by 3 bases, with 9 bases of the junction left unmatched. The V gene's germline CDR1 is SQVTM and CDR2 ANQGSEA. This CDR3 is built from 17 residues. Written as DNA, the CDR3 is TGCAGCGTCGTGGGACTAGCGGGGGGTCACGACTACAATGAGCAGTTCTTC. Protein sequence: CSVVGLAGGHDYNEQFF.

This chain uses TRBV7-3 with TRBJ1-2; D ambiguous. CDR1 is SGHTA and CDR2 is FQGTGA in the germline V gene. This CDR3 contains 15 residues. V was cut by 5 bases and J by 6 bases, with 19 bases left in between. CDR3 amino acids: CASSPNSGSHHGYTF. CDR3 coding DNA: TGTGCCAGCAGCCCGAACTCTGGGTCCCACCATGGCTACACCTTC.

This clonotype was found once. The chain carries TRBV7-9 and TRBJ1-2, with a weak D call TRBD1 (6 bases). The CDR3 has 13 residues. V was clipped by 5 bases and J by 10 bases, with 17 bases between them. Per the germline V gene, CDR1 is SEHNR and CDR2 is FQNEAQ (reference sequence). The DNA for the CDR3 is TGTGCCAGCAGCCCCCCCGGACAGCGCTCCTACACCTTC. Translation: CASSPPGQRSYTF.

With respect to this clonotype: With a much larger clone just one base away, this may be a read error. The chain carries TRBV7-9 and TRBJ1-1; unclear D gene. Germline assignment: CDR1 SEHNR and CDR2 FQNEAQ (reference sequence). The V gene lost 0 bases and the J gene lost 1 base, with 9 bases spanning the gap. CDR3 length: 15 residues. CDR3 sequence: CASSLARTENTEAFF. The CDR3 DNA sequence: TGTGCCAGCAGCTTAGCCAGGACTGAGAACACTGAAGCTTTCTTT.

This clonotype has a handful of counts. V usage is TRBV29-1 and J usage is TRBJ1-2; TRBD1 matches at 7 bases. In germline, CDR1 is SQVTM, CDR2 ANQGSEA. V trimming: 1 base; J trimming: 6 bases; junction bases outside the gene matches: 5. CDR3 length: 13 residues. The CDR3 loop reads CSVEAGGADGYTF. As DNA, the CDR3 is TGCAGCGTTGAAGCAGGGGGAGCTGATGGCTACACCTTC. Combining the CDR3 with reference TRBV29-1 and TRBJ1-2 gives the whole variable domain SAVISQKPSRDICQRGTSLTIQCQVDSQVTMMFWYRQQPGQSLTLIATANQGSEATYESGFVIDKFPISRPNLTFSTLTVSNMSPEDSSIYLCSVEAGGADGYTFGSGTRLTVV.

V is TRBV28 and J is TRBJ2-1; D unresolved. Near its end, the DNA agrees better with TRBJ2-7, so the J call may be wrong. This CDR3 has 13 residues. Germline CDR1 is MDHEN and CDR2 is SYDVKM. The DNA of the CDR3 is TGTGCCAGCACAACCCCTTTCTACAATGAGCAGTACTTC. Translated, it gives CASTTPFYNEQYF.

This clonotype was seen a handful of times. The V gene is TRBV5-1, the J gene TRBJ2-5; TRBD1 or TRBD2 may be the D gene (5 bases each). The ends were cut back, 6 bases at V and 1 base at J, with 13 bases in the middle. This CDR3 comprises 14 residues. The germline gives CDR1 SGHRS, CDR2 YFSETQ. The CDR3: CASTAGDPQETQYF. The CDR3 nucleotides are TGCGCCAGCACGGCTGGGGACCCCCAAGAGACCCAGTACTTC.